The rows below give T cell receptor beta chains drawn from one sample of a study of cytotoxic CD8 clonotypes in ibrutinib-treated CLL. This table comes from immunoSEQ multiplex PCR, and its TCRdb copy is limited to in-frame clones, with some not included. The sample yields approximately 340,000 clones, over 55% seen once. The sequences come from PBMCs, collected after 36 months of ibrutinib treatment. These receptors came from a human donor with chronic lymphocytic leukemia. Each CDR3 is given with its conserved first and last residue. The D gene is left open where the match is weak. Not every row has a clone size; where given, it reads once, few, many or a size class.

>TRBD1|TRBV29-1|once|TRBJ1-1
TGCAGCGTTGCAGACAGGGGGAGGGCTGAAGCTTTCTTT
CSVADRGRAEAFF
>TRBD2|TRBV7-8|.|TRBJ2-7
TGTGCCAGCAGCTTCACGGGACTAGCAGGCTACGAGCAGTACTTC
CASSFTGLAGYEQYF
>.|TRBV10-3|few|TRBJ2-2
TGTGCCATCAGCCCTTTCGCGGCGTTGACGAACACCGGGGAGCTGTTTTTT
CAISPFAALTNTGELFF
>.|TRBV5-5|.|TRBJ1-1
TGTGCCAGCAGTTGGAGGGGCACTGAAGCTTTCTTT
CASSWRGTEAFF
>TRBD1|TRBV5-6|.|TRBJ1-2
TGTGCCAGCAGCTTGGCCGAGGGGGCCGACTATGGCTACACCTTC
CASSLAEGADYGYTF
>.|TRBV4-3|.|TRBJ2-3
TGCGCCAGCAGCCAAACTATTCGAGGCCTACTCGATACGCAGTATTTT
CASSQTIRGLLDTQYF
>.|TRBV6-5|.|TRBJ2-5
TGTGCCAGCAGTTACGGCAGGACTGGGTCCCAGTACTTC
CASSYGRTGSQYF
>TRBD1|TRBV7-8|few|TRBJ2-7
TGTGCCAGCAGCTTATACCTCACAGGGGATCTACTTCCCTACGAGCAGTACTTC
CASSLYLTGDLLPYEQYF
>TRBD2|TRBV7-9|.|TRBJ2-3
TGTGCCAGCAGCCCACAATCTAGCGGGAGGGCCCCATCCACAGATACGCAGTATTTT
CASSPQSSGRAPSTDTQYF
>.|TRBV11-2|.|TRBJ2-7
TGTGCCAGCAGCTTAGAGGCGGGGCCCTCCTACGAGCAGTACTTC
CASSLEAGPSYEQYF
>TRBD1|TRBV18|.|TRBJ2-5
TGTGCCAGCTCACCGGACAGGAAACAAGAGACCCAGTACTTC
CASSPDRKQETQYF
>.|TRBV11-2|.|TRBJ2-7
TGTGCCAGCAGCCGCTATGGGGGAGGCGAGCAGTACTTC
CASSRYGGGEQYF